There are a few counts of the clone carrying this T cell receptor (beta chain). One entry per CDR3 protein, called by TCRdb with MiXCR from the 5' RACE reads. The sample holds hundreds of thousands of distinct CDR3 sequences, more than 15% seen once. This entry belongs to a study of T-cell memory formation after mild COVID-19. The sample was PBMCs or a T cell subset sorted from them (not recorded which). The receptor was isolated from a man between 18 and 35 years old who had mild COVID-19 (a few samples of this study predate the infection). Cell type and time point are not known.

The CDR3 protein is CASSPWGNQPQHF. In DNA form, the CDR3 reads TGTGCCAGCAGCCCCTGGGGCAATCAGCCCCAGCATTTT. The chain carries TRBV6-2 or TRBV6-3 and TRBJ1-5; D gene unclear. The CDR3 spans 13 residues. Germline CDR1 reads MNHEY; CDR2 reads SVGEGT. V lost 6 bases to trimming and J lost 2 bases, with 8 bases between them.